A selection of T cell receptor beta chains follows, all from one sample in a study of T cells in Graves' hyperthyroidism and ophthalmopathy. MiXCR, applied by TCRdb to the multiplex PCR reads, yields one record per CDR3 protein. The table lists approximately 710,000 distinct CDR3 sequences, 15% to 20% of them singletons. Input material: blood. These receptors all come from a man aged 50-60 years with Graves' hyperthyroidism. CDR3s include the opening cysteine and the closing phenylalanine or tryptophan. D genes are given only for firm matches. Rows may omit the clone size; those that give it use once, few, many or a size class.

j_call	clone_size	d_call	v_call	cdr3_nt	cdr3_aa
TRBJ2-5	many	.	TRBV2	TGTGCCAGCAGGCAAGACTGGGGGGAGACCCAGTACTTC	CASRQDWGETQYF
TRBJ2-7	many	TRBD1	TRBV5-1	TGCGCCAGCAGCTCGGGTCCCGGGACAGGGTACGAGCAGTACTTC	CASSSGPGTGYEQYF
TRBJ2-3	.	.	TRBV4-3	TGCGCCAGCAGCCAAGATTTTGGTGTTAGGACGGATACGCAGTATTTT	CASSQDFGVRTDTQYF
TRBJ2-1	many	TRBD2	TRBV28	TGTGCCAGCAGTAAAGTCTTGGGGACTAGCGGGAACAATGAGCAGTTCTTC	CASSKVLGTSGNNEQFF
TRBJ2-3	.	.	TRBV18	TGTGCCAGCTCACTTTATAAGAGAATCACAGATACGCAGTATTTT	CASSLYKRITDTQYF
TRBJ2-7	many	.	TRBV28	TGTGCCAGCAGTCCACCCGGCGGGTCGTACGAGCAGTACTTC	CASSPPGGSYEQYF
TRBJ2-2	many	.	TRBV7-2	TGTGCCAGCAGCTTGCAAGGGCCTGGCAATCCCGGGGAGCTGTTTTTT	CASSLQGPGNPGELFF
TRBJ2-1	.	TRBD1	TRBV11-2	TGTGCCAGCAGCTCCTTGAGGGGGCGTAGGACTTTGTACAATGAGCAGTTCTTC	CASSSLRGRRTLYNEQFF
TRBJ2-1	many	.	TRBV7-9	TGTGCCAGCAGCCCAGGGGACTCCAGGGAGCAGTTCTTC	CASSPGDSREQFF
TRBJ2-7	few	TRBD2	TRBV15	TGTGCCACCAGCAGAGATATCGCTAGCGGCTACGAGCAGTACTTC	CATSRDIASGYEQYF
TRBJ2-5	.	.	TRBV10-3	TGTGCCACTCAATTGGGGGACGGGGGAGAGACCCAGTACTTC	CATQLGDGGETQYF
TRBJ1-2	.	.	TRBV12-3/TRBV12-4	TGTGCCAGCAGCTACTCAGACTCACCTGGAGATGGCTACACCTTC	CASSYSDSPGDGYTF
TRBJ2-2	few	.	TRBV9	TGTGCCAGCAGAGCCGGGAGTGCCACCGGGGAGCTGTTTTTT	CASRAGSATGELFF